Below are 13 T cell receptor beta chains sequenced from a single sample in a study of cytomegalovirus exposure and HLA in healthy donors. Primers included in the PCR were 60 Vbeta and 13 Jbeta primers. Only in-frame clones appear in the TCRdb table, and some are missing; sequencing was by immunoSEQ multiplex PCR. The sample carries 150,000 to 200,000 clones, approximately 80% recorded once. Sequencing used PBMCs. All receptors come from a man aged 30-40 years in good health and CMV-seropositive.

The J gene is TRBJ1-1, the V gene TRBV28; tentatively, D is TRBD1 (6 bases). Trimming left V 7 bases short and J 3 bases short, with 15 bases between. The CDR3 is 14 residues long. CDR1 MDHEN and CDR2 SYDVKM come from the germline V gene. The CDR3 sequence is CASKIDRLYTEAFF. CDR3 sequence (DNA): TGTGCCAGCAAGATAGACAGGCTCTACACTGAAGCTTTCTTT.

CDR3 sequence reads: CASSLREGRRNEQFF. The CDR3 coding sequence is TGCGCCAGCAGCTTGCGGGAGGGCCGACGCAATGAGCAGTTCTTC. V usage is TRBV5-1 and J usage is TRBJ2-1, with 8 bases matching TRBD2. V shed 1 base and J 6 bases; nucleotides not matched to a gene: 6. The CDR3 is 15 amino acids. Germline V CDR1 and CDR2: SGHRS, YFSETQ.

The sample holds one count of this clone. This chain connects TRBV14 to TRBJ2-7; TRBD2 aligns across 11 bases. The CDR3 runs to 19 residues. Germline V lookup: CDR1 SGHDN, CDR2 FVKESK. V lost 1 base to trimming and J lost 2 bases; unmatched junction nucleotides: 13. CDR3 protein: CASSQGSRASGRIPYEQYF. As DNA, the CDR3 is TGTGCCAGCAGCCAAGGTTCCAGGGCTAGCGGGAGGATCCCCTACGAGCAGTACTTC.

The chain is built from TRBV27 and TRBJ2-7; D might be TRBD1 (7 bases). The germline V and J ends were trimmed by 7 bases and 3 bases, with 31 bases remaining between them. Germline values: CDR1 MNHEY, CDR2 SMNVEV (reference sequence). This CDR3 is built from 19 residues. The CDR3 bases are TGTGCCAGCAAGGGGGCGGGAAGACGAGGGAGACCTACGAACTACGAGCAGTACTTC. Translating gives CASKGAGRRGRPTNYEQYF.

V usage is TRBV4-3 and J usage is TRBJ1-1; D might be TRBD1 (6 bases). The V end was cut by 3 bases, the J end by 5 bases, with 10 bases between. The CDR3 is made up of 13 amino acids. The germline CDR1 and CDR2 sequences are LGHNA and YSLEER. This CDR3 is CASSQAGETEAFF. The CDR3 region has the DNA TGCGCCAGCAGCCAGGCAGGGGAAACTGAAGCTTTCTTT.

This clone was counted once. The gene calls are TRBV28 and TRBJ1-4; TRBD1 matches at 10 bases. Germline V CDR1 and CDR2: MDHEN, SYDVKM. J was trimmed by 7 bases and V by 5 bases; bases with no gene match: 19. The CDR3 has 19 amino acids. Written as DNA, the CDR3 is TGTGCCAGCAGTCCCAGGGTAGTTGACAGGGGGCGGTGGAGTGAAAAACTGTTTTTT. Protein sequence: CASSPRVVDRGRWSEKLFF.

V gene TRBV4-1 combines with J gene TRBJ1-6; TRBD1 agrees at 7 bases. Unmatched junction bases numbered 15, after V lost 0 bases and J lost 7 bases. The CDR3 totals 19 residues. CDR1 is MGHRA, CDR2 YSYEKL, per germline. CDR3 in amino acids: CASSQDGAGGRRGNSPLHF. CDR3 coding DNA: TGCGCCAGCAGCCAAGACGGGGCGGGGGGGCGCAGGGGGAATTCACCCCTCCACTTT.

The chain has TRBV11-2 and TRBJ2-6; D is unclear. The CDR3 is made up of 16 amino acids. V dropped 3 bases and J dropped 0 bases, with 9 bases sitting between them. CDR1 is SGHAT, CDR2 FQNNGV, per germline. The CDR3: CASSFSSISGANVLTF. CDR3 nucleotide sequence: TGTGCCAGCAGCTTCTCTTCTATCTCTGGGGCCAACGTCCTGACTTTC.

The rearrangement joins TRBV4-3 to TRBJ2-1; D might be TRBD2 (6 bases). Looked up from germline, CDR1 is LGHNA and CDR2 is YSLEER. With 4 bases removed from V and 8 bases from J, the gap between germline ends came to 18 bases. This CDR3 is built from 15 residues. CDR3 bases: TGCGCCAGCAGCCCTGCCACCGCGGGGTGGGATGAGCAGTTCTTC. Translated: CASSPATAGWDEQFF.

V usage is TRBV5-6 and J usage is TRBJ1-3; tentatively, D is TRBD1 (5 bases). CDR3 size: 15 residues. CDR1 and CDR2 (germline): SGHDT, YYEEEE. The V and J ends lost 0 bases and 3 bases respectively, with 10 bases between them. The CDR3 nucleotides read TGTGCCAGCAGCTTGGGGGGCGCGAGTGGAAACACCATATATTTT. It translates to CASSLGGASGNTIYF.

The chain joins TRBV4-2 to TRBJ2-7; D might be TRBD2 (7 bases). Germline values: CDR1 LGHNA, CDR2 YNFKEQ. This CDR3 has 18 residues. Trimming removed 1 base at V and 0 bases at J, with 19 bases between. This chain's CDR3 is CASSQGRVGGDISYEQYF. As DNA, the CDR3 is TGTGCCAGCAGCCAAGGGCGGGTGGGAGGGGACATCTCCTACGAGCAGTACTTC.

This sequence joins TRBV5-1 and TRBJ2-7, with a weak D call TRBD2 (7 bases). V dropped 5 bases and J dropped 4 bases, with 13 bases sitting between them. The CDR3 is made up of 13 amino acids. Per the germline V gene, CDR1 is SGHRS and CDR2 is YFSETQ. The CDR3 here is CASSIGGAYEQYF. For the CDR3, the DNA is TGCGCCAGCAGTATTGGGGGGGCTTACGAGCAGTACTTC. Full variable domain (remainder filled in from reference TRBV5-1 and TRBJ2-7): KAGVTQTPRYLIKTRGQQVTLSCSPISGHRSVSWYQQTPGQGLQFLFEYFSETQRNKGNFPGRFSGRQFSNSRSEMNVSTLELGDSALYLCASSIGGAYEQYFGPGTRLTVT.

The chain uses TRBV18 and TRBJ2-5, with no clear D. Germline CDR1 reads KGHSH; CDR2 reads LQKENI. V gave up 0 bases and J gave up 5 bases, with 7 bases separating them. The CDR3 loop spans 13 amino acids. The DNA of the CDR3 is TGTGCCAGCTCACCACCTAATCGGGAGACCCAGTACTTC. This codes for CASSPPNRETQYF.